The 16 T cell receptor beta chains in this list originate from one sample, sequenced in a study of a mutant IDH1 vaccine in newly diagnosed glioma. Measured with immunoSEQ multiplex PCR; TCRdb has only the in-frame clones, and not every one. Of about 94,000 clones in the sample, just under 90% are singletons; the top ten hold approximately 0.8%. This sample's time point: week 47, end of study. With topical imiquimod, each dose of the vaccine consisted of 300 ug of mutant IDH1 20-mer peptide. These receptors have no known antigen. The input for sequencing was PBMCs, taken from a glioma patient whose treatment included an IDH1 peptide vaccine. These receptors came from a woman between 45 and 60 years old with glioma.

The chain couples TRBV18 to TRBJ2-7; D is possibly TRBD2 (5 bases). The CDR3 sequence is 14 residues long. CDR1 is KGHSH and CDR2 is LQKENI in the germline V gene. Trimming took off 3 bases at V and 3 bases at J, with 12 bases between the two ends. CDR3 nucleotide sequence: TGTGCCAGCTCACCCCCCCCCGGGGACTACGAGCAGTACTTC. Its translation is CASSPPPGDYEQYF.

This chain uses TRBV5-1 with TRBJ2-3; 7 bases match TRBD2. The CDR3 runs 15 residues. CDR1 is SGHRS and CDR2 is YFSETQ in the germline V gene. Trimming took 4 bases from V and 4 from J; bases not matched to a gene: 9. Here the CDR3 reads CASSLWAGVADTQYF. The CDR3 DNA sequence: TGCGCCAGCAGCCTTTGGGCGGGAGTGGCAGATACGCAGTATTTT.

The chain links TRBV28 to TRBJ2-2; 8 bases are a match to TRBD2. From germline, CDR1 is MDHEN and CDR2 SYDVKM. CDR3 length: 14 residues. Trimming cost V 5 bases and J 4 bases; bases outside gene matches: 3. CDR3 bases: TGTGCCAGCAGTGCCGGGACTAGCACCGGGGAGCTGTTTTTT. Its translation is CASSAGTSTGELFF.

The chain recombines TRBV28 with TRBJ1-3, with 9 bases that match TRBD1. CDR3 size: 17 residues. The trim removed 3 bases at V and 0 bases at J, leaving 6 bases unmatched. CDR1 MDHEN and CDR2 SYDVKM come from the germline V gene. This CDR3 is CASSLGGTGSSGNTIYF. The CDR3 coding sequence is TGTGCCAGCAGTTTGGGGGGGACAGGGAGCTCTGGAAACACCATATATTTT.

V and J are TRBV19 and TRBJ1-4; a weak D match, TRBD1 (6 bases). CDR3 length: 13 residues. Germline V CDR1 and CDR2: LNHDA, SQIVND (reference sequence). Trimming shortened V by 0 bases and J by 8 bases, and 7 bases separated the two germline ends. CDR3 residues: CASSIDQGEKLFF. CDR3 coding DNA: TGTGCCAGTAGTATAGATCAGGGGGAAAAACTGTTTTTT.

The chain carries TRBV7-9 and TRBJ1-5; D call uncertain. The V gene lost 0 bases and the J gene lost 5 bases, with 11 bases spanning the gap. This CDR3 has 15 residues. Germline loops: CDR1 SEHNR, CDR2 FQNEAQ (reference sequence). The CDR3 region is CASSLARGTYQPQHF. In nucleotides, the CDR3 is TGTGCCAGCAGCTTAGCGCGGGGAACTTATCAGCCCCAGCATTTT.

The sample holds a few counts of this clone. This chain connects TRBV30 to TRBJ1-2; the match to TRBD1 covers 7 bases. In germline, CDR1 is GTSNPN, CDR2 SVGIG (reference sequence). The CDR3 has 14 amino acids. Trimming removed 4 bases from V and 6 bases from J; junction bases left unmatched: 11. CDR3 bases: TGTGCCTGGACCACCTTCCTGACAGGGAATGGCTACACCTTC. It yields the protein CAWTTFLTGNGYTF.

The chain links TRBV6-1 to TRBJ1-5; 8 nucleotides align to TRBD1. From germline, CDR1 is MNHNS and CDR2 SASEGT. V shed 0 bases and J 4 bases; nucleotides not matched to a gene: 5. The CDR3 loop spans 16 amino acids. CDR3 DNA: TGTGCCAGCAGTGAAGCGCTTAGACAGGGGAATCAGCCCCAGCATTTT. Its translation is CASSEALRQGNQPQHF.

This clone was counted between two and nine times. The rearrangement links TRBV30 to TRBJ1-2; 8 positions match TRBD1. CDR1 is GTSNPN and CDR2 is SVGIG in the germline V gene (reference sequence). Trimming removed 3 bases from V and 7 bases from J; junction bases left unmatched: 7. There are 13 residues in the CDR3. CDR3 amino acids: CAWRRTGFGGYTF. CDR3 DNA sequence: TGTGCCTGGAGACGGACAGGGTTCGGTGGCTACACCTTC.

This chain uses TRBV5-4 with TRBJ1-1, with D uncertain. V was shortened by 4 bases and J by 1 base, with 14 bases between the two germline ends. The CDR3 loop spans 15 amino acids. The germline V gene has CDR1 SGHNT and CDR2 YYREEE (reference sequence). CDR3 region: CASSTGQAQNTEAFF. The CDR3 DNA reads TGTGCCAGCAGCACTGGCCAAGCCCAGAACACTGAAGCTTTCTTT.

The chain is built from TRBV5-5 and TRBJ1-2; TRBD1 agrees at 7 bases. With 4 bases clipped from V and 2 bases from J, the junction kept 11 bases outside the gene matches. From germline, CDR1 is SGHKS and CDR2 YYEKEE (reference sequence). The CDR3 is made up of 16 amino acids. Here the CDR3 reads CASSRLQGSGNYGYTF. The DNA for the CDR3 is TGTGCCAGCAGCCGGTTACAGGGGTCGGGAAACTATGGCTACACCTTC.

V usage is TRBV9 and J usage is TRBJ1-3; D call uncertain. Germline assignment: CDR1 SGDLS and CDR2 YYNGEE. Trimming cost V 2 bases and J 0 bases, with 15 bases left between them. The CDR3 loop spans 17 amino acids. The CDR3 spells CASSVMGTVLSGNTIYF. DNA of the CDR3: TGTGCCAGCAGCGTTATGGGAACAGTTCTCTCTGGAAACACCATATATTTT.

CDR3 sequence (DNA): TGTGCCAGCAGCCCGGGAGCCGGTGGCTCCTACAATGAGCAGTTCTTC. The encoded protein is CASSPGAGGSYNEQFF. The chain is built from TRBV11-2 and TRBJ2-1, with TRBD2 as a possible D gene (6 bases). The V gene's germline CDR1 is SGHAT and CDR2 FQNNGV. CDR3 length: 16 residues. Trimming removed 5 bases from V and 0 bases from J, with 14 bases in between.

Only one count was recorded for this clone. This chain joins TRBV14 and TRBJ2-2; 11 nucleotides align to TRBD2. After removal of 1 base from V and 6 bases from J, the junction contained 4 bases not matched to a gene. The CDR3 spans 16 residues. Germline V gene sequence: CDR1 SGHDN, CDR2 FVKESK. The CDR3 nucleotides are TGTGCCAGCAGCCAAGTTGTAGCGGGAGGGGCCGGGGAGCTGTTTTTT. Translated: CASSQVVAGGAGELFF.

The rearrangement uses TRBV21-1 and TRBJ2-7; the table calls TRBD2, which could not be checked here. TRBV21-1 is a pseudogene. The CDR3 is 15 amino acids. CDR3 residues: CASSPEREKRYEQYF. In nucleotides, the CDR3 is TGTGCCAGCAGCCCCGAGCGGGAGAAGCGGTACGAGCAGTACTTC.

The gene calls are TRBV28 and TRBJ2-1, with D unresolved. The CDR3 loop spans 14 amino acids. CDR1 and CDR2 from the germline V gene are MDHEN and SYDVKM. The V end was cut by 1 base, the J end by 3 bases, with 7 bases between. The CDR3 protein is CASSLSGRYNEQFF. The CDR3 DNA sequence: TGTGCCAGCAGTTTATCAGGCCGCTACAATGAGCAGTTCTTC.